The clone carrying this T cell receptor (beta chain) has a single count. Its specificity is not known. V lost 1 base, J lost 3 bases, and 10 bases lay in between. CDR1 LGHNA and CDR2 YSLEER come from the germline V gene. CDR3 size: 14 residues. This record comes from a study of post-analysis software for immune sequencing data. Study results and caveats: Patients showed TRBV5-6, TRBV5-1 and TRBV20-1 among roughly five TRBV segments more frequent than in controls.

Incorporated into the TCR beta cDNA libraries were unique molecular identifiers, which served to reduce PCR and sequencing biases. Between roughly 1 and 10 million T cells gave rise to around 500,000 cDNA molecules. MiXCR was run by TCRdb on the PCR reads, yielding one entry per CDR3 protein. The sample consists of about 800,000 distinct CDR3 sequences, approximately 30% of them appearing once. The source material was blood. The chain is built from TRBV4-3 and TRBJ2-7; tentatively, D is TRBD1 (6 bases). The TCR originated in a girl aged 10 to 17 with multiple sclerosis. CDR3 in amino acids: CASSQGTGFYEQYF. Written as DNA, the CDR3 is TGCGCCAGCAGCCAAGGAACAGGGTTCTACGAGCAGTACTTC.